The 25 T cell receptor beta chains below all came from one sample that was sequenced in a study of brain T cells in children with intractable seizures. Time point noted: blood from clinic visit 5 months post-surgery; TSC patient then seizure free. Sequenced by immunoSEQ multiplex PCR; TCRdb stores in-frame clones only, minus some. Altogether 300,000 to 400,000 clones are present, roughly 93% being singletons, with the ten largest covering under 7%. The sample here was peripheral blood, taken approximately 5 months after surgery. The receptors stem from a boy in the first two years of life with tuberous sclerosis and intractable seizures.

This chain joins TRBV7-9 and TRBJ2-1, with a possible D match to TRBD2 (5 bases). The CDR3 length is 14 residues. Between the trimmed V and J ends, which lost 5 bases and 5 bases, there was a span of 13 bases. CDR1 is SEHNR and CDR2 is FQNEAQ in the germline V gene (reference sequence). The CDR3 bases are TGTGCCAGCAGCGGATCCCGGGAAAACAATGAGCAGTTCTTC. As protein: CASSGSRENNEQFF.

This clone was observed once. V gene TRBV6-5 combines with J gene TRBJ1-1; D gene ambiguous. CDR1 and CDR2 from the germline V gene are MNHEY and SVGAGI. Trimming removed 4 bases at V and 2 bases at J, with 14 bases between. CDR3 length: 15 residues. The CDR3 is CASSSSLSGNTEAFF. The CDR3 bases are TGTGCCAGCAGTTCCTCCCTCTCGGGCAACACTGAAGCTTTCTTT.

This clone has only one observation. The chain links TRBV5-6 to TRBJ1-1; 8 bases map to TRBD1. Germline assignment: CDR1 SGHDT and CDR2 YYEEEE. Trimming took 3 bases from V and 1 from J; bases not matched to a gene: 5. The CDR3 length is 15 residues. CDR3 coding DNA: TGTGCCAGCAGCTCGTCGGGGACAGGGAACACTGAAGCTTTCTTT. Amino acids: CASSSSGTGNTEAFF.

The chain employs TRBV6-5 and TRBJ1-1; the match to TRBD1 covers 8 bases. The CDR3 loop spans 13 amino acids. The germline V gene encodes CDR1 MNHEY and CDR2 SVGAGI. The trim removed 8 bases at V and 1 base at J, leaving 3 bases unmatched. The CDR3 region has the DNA TGTGCCAGCCTTGGACAGGGGAACACTGAAGCTTTCTTT. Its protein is CASLGQGNTEAFF.

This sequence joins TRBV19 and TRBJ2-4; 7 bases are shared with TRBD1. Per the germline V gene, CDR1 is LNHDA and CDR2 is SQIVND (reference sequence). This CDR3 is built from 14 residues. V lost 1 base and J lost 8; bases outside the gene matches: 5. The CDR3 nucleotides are TGTGCCAGTAGTATAGGGGCAGGGGGAGACATTCAGTACTTC. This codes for CASSIGAGGDIQYF.

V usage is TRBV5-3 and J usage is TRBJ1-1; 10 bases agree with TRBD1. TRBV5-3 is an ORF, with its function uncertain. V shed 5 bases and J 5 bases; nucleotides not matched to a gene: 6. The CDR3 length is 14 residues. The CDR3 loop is CARRGDRGGTEAFF. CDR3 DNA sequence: TGTGCCAGAAGGGGGGACAGGGGAGGGACTGAAGCTTTCTTT.

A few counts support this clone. The CDR3: CASSESSVRGETQYF. CDR3 coding DNA: TGTGCCAGCAGTGAGTCTAGCGTAAGAGGGGAGACCCAGTACTTC. This sequence joins TRBV6-1 and TRBJ2-5, with a weak D call TRBD2 (6 bases). Germline V gene data show CDR1 as MNHNS and CDR2 as SASEGT. V was trimmed by 3 bases and J by 5 bases, leaving 16 bases between them. The CDR3 loop spans 15 amino acids.

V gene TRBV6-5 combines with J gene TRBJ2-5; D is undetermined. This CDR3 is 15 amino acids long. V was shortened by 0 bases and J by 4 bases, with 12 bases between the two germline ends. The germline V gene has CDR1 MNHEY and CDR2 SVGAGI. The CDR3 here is CASSYSARSRETQYF. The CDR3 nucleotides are TGTGCCAGCAGTTACTCTGCTAGGAGCCGAGAGACCCAGTACTTC.

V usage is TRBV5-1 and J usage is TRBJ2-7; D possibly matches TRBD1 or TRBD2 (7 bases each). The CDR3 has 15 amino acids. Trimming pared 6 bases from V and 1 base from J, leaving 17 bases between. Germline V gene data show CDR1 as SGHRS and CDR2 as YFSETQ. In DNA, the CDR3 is TGCGCCAGCACCCCAGGGGGGGAGGTATCCTACGAGCAGTACTTC. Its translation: CASTPGGEVSYEQYF.

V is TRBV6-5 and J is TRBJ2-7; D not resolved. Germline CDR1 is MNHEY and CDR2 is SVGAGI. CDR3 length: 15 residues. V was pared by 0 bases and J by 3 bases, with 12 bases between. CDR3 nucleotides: TGTGCCAGCAGTTACTCGAAAGGTGGTAGCTACGAGCAGTACTTC. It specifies CASSYSKGGSYEQYF.

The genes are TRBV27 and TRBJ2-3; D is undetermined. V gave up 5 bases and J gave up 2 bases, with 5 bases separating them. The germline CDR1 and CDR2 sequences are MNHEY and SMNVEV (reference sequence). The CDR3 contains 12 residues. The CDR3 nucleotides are TGTGCCAGCAGTGCACTCACAGATACGCAGTATTTT. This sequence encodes CASSALTDTQYF.

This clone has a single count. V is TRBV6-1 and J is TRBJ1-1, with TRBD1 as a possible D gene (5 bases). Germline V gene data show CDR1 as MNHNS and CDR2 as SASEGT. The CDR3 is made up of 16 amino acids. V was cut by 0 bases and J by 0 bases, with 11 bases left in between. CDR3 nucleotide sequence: TGTGCCAGCAGTGAAGCGCTGATGGGACTGAACACTGAAGCTTTCTTT. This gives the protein CASSEALMGLNTEAFF.

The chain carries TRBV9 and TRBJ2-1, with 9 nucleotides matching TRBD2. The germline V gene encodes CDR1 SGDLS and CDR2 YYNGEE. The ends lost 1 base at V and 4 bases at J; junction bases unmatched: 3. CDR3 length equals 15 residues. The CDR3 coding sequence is TGTGCCAGCAGCGTACTAGCGGGGTCGTACAATGAGCAGTTCTTC. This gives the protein CASSVLAGSYNEQFF.

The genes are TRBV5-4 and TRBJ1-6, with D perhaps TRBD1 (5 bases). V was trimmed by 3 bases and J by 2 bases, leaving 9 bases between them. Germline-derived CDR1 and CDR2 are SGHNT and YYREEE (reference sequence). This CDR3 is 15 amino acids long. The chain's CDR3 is CASSSTGPYNSPLHF. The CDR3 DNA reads TGTGCCAGCAGCTCAACGGGACCCTATAATTCACCCCTCCACTTT.

DNA of the CDR3: TGTGCCACCAGTGATGGACAGGGTTTAACAGATACGCAGTATTTT. Translating it yields CATSDGQGLTDTQYF. The rearrangement links TRBV24-1 to TRBJ2-3, with TRBD1 identical over 8 bases. This CDR3 is built from 15 residues. The V gene end was trimmed by 3 bases and the J gene end by 3 bases; junction bases not matched to a gene: 4. Germline assignment: CDR1 KGHDR and CDR2 SFDVKD.

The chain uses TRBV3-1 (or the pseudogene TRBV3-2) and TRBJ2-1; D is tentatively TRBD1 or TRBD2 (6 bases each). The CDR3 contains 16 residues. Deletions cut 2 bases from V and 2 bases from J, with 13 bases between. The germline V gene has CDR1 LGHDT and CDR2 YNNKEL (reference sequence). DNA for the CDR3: TGTGCCAGCAGCCAATCGAGAGGGGGGACCTACAATGAGCAGTTCTTC. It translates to CASSQSRGGTYNEQFF.

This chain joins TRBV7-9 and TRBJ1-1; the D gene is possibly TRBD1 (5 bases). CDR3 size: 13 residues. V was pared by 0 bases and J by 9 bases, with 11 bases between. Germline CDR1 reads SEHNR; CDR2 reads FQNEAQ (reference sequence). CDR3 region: CASSLARGEKAFF. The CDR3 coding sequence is TGTGCCAGCAGCTTAGCCAGAGGGGAGAAAGCTTTCTTT.

The CDR3 reads CAWSDPVLGGTEAFF. Written as DNA, the CDR3 is TGTGCCTGGAGTGATCCTGTCTTGGGTGGCACTGAAGCTTTCTTT. The rearrangement joins TRBV30 to TRBJ1-1; D gene ambiguous. The CDR3 has 15 residues. CDR1 is GTSNPN, CDR2 SVGIG, per germline (reference sequence). Trimming cost V 1 base and J 4 bases, with 16 bases left between them.

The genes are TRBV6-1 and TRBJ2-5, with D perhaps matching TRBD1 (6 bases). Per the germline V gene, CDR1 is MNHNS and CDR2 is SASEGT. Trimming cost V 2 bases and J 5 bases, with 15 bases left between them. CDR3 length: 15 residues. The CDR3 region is CASSENTGRRETQYF. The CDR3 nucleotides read TGTGCCAGCAGTGAAAATACAGGGAGAAGGGAGACCCAGTACTTC.

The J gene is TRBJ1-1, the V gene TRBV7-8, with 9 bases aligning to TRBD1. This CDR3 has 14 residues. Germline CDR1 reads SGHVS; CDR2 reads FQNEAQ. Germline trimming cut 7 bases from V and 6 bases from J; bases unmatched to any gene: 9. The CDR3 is CASIIQGARAEAFF. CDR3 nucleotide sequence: TGTGCCAGCATCATACAGGGGGCGCGGGCTGAAGCTTTCTTT.

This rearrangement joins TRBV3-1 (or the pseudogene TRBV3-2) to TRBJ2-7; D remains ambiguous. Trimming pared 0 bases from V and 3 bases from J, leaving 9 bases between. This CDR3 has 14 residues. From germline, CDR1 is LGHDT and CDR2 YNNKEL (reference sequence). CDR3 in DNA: TGTGCCAGCAGCCAAGAGCTCAGTTTCTACGAGCAGTACTTC. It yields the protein CASSQELSFYEQYF.

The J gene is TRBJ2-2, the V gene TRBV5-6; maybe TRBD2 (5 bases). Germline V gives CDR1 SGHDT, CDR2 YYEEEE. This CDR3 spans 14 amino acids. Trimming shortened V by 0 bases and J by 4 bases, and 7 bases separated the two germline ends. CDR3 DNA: TGTGCCAGCAGCTTGGAAGGAGGCACCGGGGAGCTGTTTTTT. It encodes CASSLEGGTGELFF.

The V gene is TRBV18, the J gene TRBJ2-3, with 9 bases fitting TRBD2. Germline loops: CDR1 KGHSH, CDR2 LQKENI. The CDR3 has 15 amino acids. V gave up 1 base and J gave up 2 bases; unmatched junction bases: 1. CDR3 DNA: TGTGCCAGCTCACCACTAGCGGGGGACACAGATACGCAGTATTTT. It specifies CASSPLAGDTDTQYF.

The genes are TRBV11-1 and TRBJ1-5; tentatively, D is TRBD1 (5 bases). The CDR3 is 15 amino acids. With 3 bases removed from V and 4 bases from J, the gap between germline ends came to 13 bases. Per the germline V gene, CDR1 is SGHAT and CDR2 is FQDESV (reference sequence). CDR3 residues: CASSLGRGTNQPQHF. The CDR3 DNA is TGTGCCAGCAGCTTGGGTCGCGGGACGAATCAGCCCCAGCATTTT.

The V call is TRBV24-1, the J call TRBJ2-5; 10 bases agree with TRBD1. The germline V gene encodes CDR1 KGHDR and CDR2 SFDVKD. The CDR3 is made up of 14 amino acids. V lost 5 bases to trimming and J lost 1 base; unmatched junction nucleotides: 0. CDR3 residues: CATSGQGAQETQYF. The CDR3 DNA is TGTGCCACCAGTGGACAGGGGGCCCAAGAGACCCAGTACTTC.